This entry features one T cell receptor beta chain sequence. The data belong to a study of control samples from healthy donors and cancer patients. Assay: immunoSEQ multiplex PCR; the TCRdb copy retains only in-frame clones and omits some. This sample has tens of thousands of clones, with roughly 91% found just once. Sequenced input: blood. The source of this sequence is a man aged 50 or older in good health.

Here the CDR3 reads CASSMTGVGNEKLFF. The CDR3 DNA is TGTGCCAGCAGTATGACAGGGGTGGGTAATGAAAAACTGTTTTTT. This rearrangement joins TRBV6-5 to TRBJ1-4, with 8 bases that match TRBD1. Germline CDR1 is MNHEY and CDR2 is SVGAGI. V shed 5 bases and J 4 bases; nucleotides not matched to a gene: 6. The CDR3 is 15 amino acids.